Listed here are 14 T cell receptor beta chains from one sample, sequenced in a study of cytomegalovirus exposure and HLA in healthy donors. The PCR made use of 60 Vbeta and 13 Jbeta primers. The data were produced by immunoSEQ multiplex PCR, yet TCRdb's version contains in-frame clones alone and is incomplete. The sample shows under 150,000 clones, about two thirds of them seen only once. The specimen sequenced was PBMCs. These receptors were collected from a man aged 35 to 55 in good health and CMV-seronegative.

The rearrangement joins TRBV4-1 to TRBJ1-1; 7 bases are shared with TRBD1. The CDR3 runs to 14 residues. Germline CDR1 and CDR2: MGHRA and YSYEKL. The ends lost 4 bases at V and 2 bases at J; junction bases unmatched: 4. The CDR3 nucleotides read TGCGCCAGCAGCCTGGGGACAGCCAACACTGAAGCTTTCTTT. Its protein product is CASSLGTANTEAFF.

J is TRBJ2-5 and V is TRBV11-3, with TRBD1 identical over 8 bases. There are 15 residues in the CDR3. Losses at the gene ends were 5 bases for V and 5 bases for J; bases not matched to a gene: 10. The germline CDR1 and CDR2 sequences are SGHNT and YENEEA. For the CDR3, the DNA is TGTGCCAGCAGCGCCAGGACAGGGAGTGTGGAGACCCAGTACTTC. It specifies CASSARTGSVETQYF.

This chain joins TRBV30 and TRBJ2-3; D perhaps matches TRBD1 (5 bases). CDR1 and CDR2 from the germline V gene are GTSNPN and SVGIG (reference sequence). Trimming shortened V by 7 bases and J by 0 bases, and 14 bases separated the two germline ends. CDR3 length equals 14 residues. CDR3 DNA: TGTGCCTCGGATGGGGCAGGCAGCACAGATACGCAGTATTTT. Translated, it gives CASDGAGSTDTQYF. The full variable domain, with the rest looked up from reference TRBV30 and TRBJ2-3, is SQTIHQWPATLVQPVGSPLSLECTVEGTSNPNLYWYRQAAGRGLQLLFYSVGIGQISSEVPQNLSASRPQDRQFILSSKKLLLSDSGFYLCASDGAGSTDTQYFGPGTRLTVL.

The chain couples TRBV5-4 to TRBJ2-7, with 9 nucleotides matching TRBD2. The germline gives CDR1 SGHNT, CDR2 YYREEE (reference sequence). Trimming at V came to 2 bases and at J to 7 bases, leaving 16 bases not matched to a gene. CDR3 length equals 17 residues. The CDR3 bases are TGTGCCAGCAGCTTATTCCCACGGGGCGGGAGGGGAGATGAGCAGTACTTC. Its protein product is CASSLFPRGGRGDEQYF. Combining the CDR3 with reference TRBV5-4 and TRBJ2-7 gives the whole variable domain ETGVTQSPTHLIKTRGQQVTLRCSSQSGHNTVSWYQQALGQGPQFIFQYYREEENGRGNFPPRFSGLQFPNYSSELNVNALELDDSALYLCASSLFPRGGRGDEQYFGPGTRLTVT.

The chain couples TRBV11-2 to TRBJ2-2, with a tentative D call TRBD2 (5 bases). Trimming pared 6 bases from V and 1 base from J, leaving 15 bases between. The CDR3 is 16 residues long. Germline CDR1 SGHAT, CDR2 FQNNGV. CDR3 sequence (DNA): TGTGCCAGCAGACTCCCCGGCCGGGGGAACACCGGGGAGCTGTTTTTT. This codes for CASRLPGRGNTGELFF.

CDR3 coding DNA: TGTGCCAGCAGCCCAACGGGACTAGCGGGAGAAGAGACCCAGTACTTC. This codes for CASSPTGLAGEETQYF. The V and J genes are TRBV13 and TRBJ2-5; 14 bases map to TRBD2. The junction had 5 bases not matched to a gene; V was cut back by 5 bases and J by 3 bases. The CDR3 length is 16 residues. CDR1 PRHDT and CDR2 FYEKMQ come from the germline V gene (reference sequence).

This clone was detected a few times. The CDR3 sequence: CASSYLTGELFF. CDR3 nucleotides: TGTGCCAGCAGTTACCTAACCGGGGAGCTGTTTTTT. V and J are TRBV27 and TRBJ2-2; D is unresolved. Germline V CDR1 and CDR2: MNHEY, SMNVEV (reference sequence). Trimming pared 4 bases from V and 5 bases from J, leaving 5 bases between. This CDR3 spans 12 amino acids.

Here the CDR3 DNA reads TGTGCCAGTAGTATAGAACTAGCGGATTCCTACGAGCAGTACTTC. Translating gives CASSIELADSYEQYF. The rearrangement joins TRBV19 to TRBJ2-7; TRBD2 aligns across 8 bases. CDR1 is LNHDA, CDR2 SQIVND, per germline (reference sequence). V shed 0 bases, J shed 1 base, and the junction held 2 bases outside the gene matches. This CDR3 has 15 amino acids. Filled out from reference TRBV19 and TRBJ2-7, the complete variable domain reads DGGITQSPKYLFRKEGQNVTLSCEQNLNHDAMYWYRQDPGQGLRLIYYSQIVNDFQKGDIAEGYSVSREKKESFPLTVTSAQKNPTAFYLCASSIELADSYEQYFGPGTRLTVT.

J is TRBJ2-7 and V is TRBV5-1; TRBD2 is a possible D gene (5 bases). V was shortened by 4 bases and J by 4 bases, with 12 bases between the two germline ends. Germline loops: CDR1 SGHRS, CDR2 YFSETQ. The CDR3 extends over 13 amino acids. CDR3 nucleotide sequence: TGCGCCAGCAGCCCCTCCGGGGTGTACGAGCAGTACTTC. Translating it yields CASSPSGVYEQYF.

Worth noting for this clone: This same CDR3 is encoded by further DNA sequences in the sample. The CDR3: CASSVGAGLTYEQYF. CDR3 sequence (DNA): TGTGCCAGCAGCGTAGGGGCAGGGCTTACCTACGAGCAGTACTTC. The V and J genes are TRBV9 and TRBJ2-7; D perhaps matches TRBD1 (5 bases). V was clipped by 0 bases and J by 2 bases, with 12 bases between them. The V gene's germline CDR1 is SGDLS and CDR2 YYNGEE. The CDR3 consists of 15 residues.

The chain has TRBV9 and TRBJ2-5; 7 positions agree with TRBD2. V was pared by 0 bases and J by 0 bases, with 5 bases of the junction left unmatched. The CDR3 is 16 residues long. CDR1 and CDR2 (germline): SGDLS, YYNGEE. CDR3 in amino acids: CASSVVAGAHQETQYF. The CDR3 DNA reads TGTGCCAGCAGCGTAGTGGCGGGAGCTCACCAAGAGACCCAGTACTTC.

The gene calls are TRBV18 and TRBJ1-1, with 7 bases lining up with TRBD1. V trimming: 5 bases; J trimming: 11 bases; junction bases outside the gene matches: 14. Germline V gene data show CDR1 as KGHSH and CDR2 as LQKENI. CDR3 size: 14 residues. As DNA, the CDR3 is TGTGCCAGCTCAGCACTCGACAGGGAGATTGCGGCTTTCTTT. This translates into CASSALDREIAAFF.

This clone was detected only once. V usage is TRBV19 and J usage is TRBJ1-2, with no clear D. V lost 5 bases and J 0 bases, leaving 10 bases between the germline ends. The CDR3 consists of 14 residues. The germline gives CDR1 LNHDA, CDR2 SQIVND (reference sequence). The CDR3 sequence is CASSSHRANYGYTF. CDR3 in DNA: TGTGCCAGTAGTTCCCACAGAGCTAACTATGGCTACACCTTC.

This rearrangement joins TRBV30 to TRBJ2-5, with 7 bases lining up with TRBD1. CDR1 and CDR2 from the germline V gene are GTSNPN and SVGIG (reference sequence). V shed 2 bases and J 5 bases; nucleotides not matched to a gene: 2. This CDR3 has 12 amino acids. CDR3 in DNA: TGTGCCTGGAGTCCCAGGGGGGAGACCCAGTACTTC. This codes for CAWSPRGETQYF.